This T cell receptor (beta chain) was captured by sequencing in a study of blood T cell repertoires in COVID-19. Study summary: Samples taken during acute and convalescent COVID-19 were collected in the United States, Italy and Spain. The cDNA or gDNA used as material had been derived from T cells, B-cell-depleted T cells, or PBMCs.

The CDR3 contains 15 residues. Germline V lookup: CDR1 MNHEY, CDR2 SVGAGI. V was clipped by 6 bases and J by 1 base, with 15 bases between them. Here immunoSEQ multiplex PCR was the method, and the copy in TCRdb shows in-frame clones only, minus some. The sample includes 310,000 or so clones, about four fifths of them seen just once. Sequencing was done on a sample of peripheral blood. This sequence was found in a woman aged 45-65 years with acute or convalescent COVID-19. V usage is TRBV6-5 and J usage is TRBJ1-2, with D hard to call. Here the CDR3 DNA reads TGTGCCAGCAGCCAAGACTTCCGGGTTAACTATGGCTACACCTTC. Encoded protein: CASSQDFRVNYGYTF.